Shown below are 23 T cell receptor beta chains from a single sample sequenced in a study of pediatric ulcerative colitis (dated by TCRdb to the late 2010s). One to two pinch biopsies were taken from the rectum for research during colonoscopy. Libraries came from the immunoSEQ multiplex PCR assay. Here the immuneACCESS table is served through TCRdb, limited to in-frame sequences with V and J called. Missing clones are a known gap in these copies; in checked studies unresolved V genes cover under half, and the rest lacks a known reason. For this sample the table gives around 34,000 clones, of which around 80% were detected only once. The ten largest clones take up about 1.1% of the sample. The sequenced sample was gut tissue. The receptors derive from a boy aged 5-17 years with mild ulcerative colitis.

The chain joins TRBV5-1 to TRBJ2-1, with D unclear. Trimming removed 0 bases from V and 10 bases from J, with 8 bases in between. The CDR3 extends over 12 amino acids. Germline CDR1 is SGHRS and CDR2 is YFSETQ. CDR3 in amino acids: CASSLAPGEQFF. The DNA for the CDR3 is TGCGCCAGCAGCTTGGCCCCGGGCGAGCAGTTCTTC.

This clone was seen only once. The chain has TRBV4-2 and TRBJ2-3, with 9 bases lining up with TRBD2. The V and J ends lost 1 base and 0 bases, in that order; junction bases with no gene match: 5. Germline V lookup: CDR1 LGHNA, CDR2 YNFKEQ. The CDR3 has 17 amino acids. The CDR3 region is CASSQVRSGGSTDTQYF. The CDR3 DNA reads as TGTGCCAGCAGCCAAGTCCGGAGCGGGGGGAGCACAGATACGCAGTATTTT.

The genes are TRBV7-9 and TRBJ2-1; the D is unclear. Germline V gives CDR1 SEHNR, CDR2 FQNEAQ (reference sequence). This CDR3 is built from 14 residues. The germline V and J ends were trimmed by 5 bases and 6 bases, with 14 bases remaining between them. For the CDR3, the DNA is TGTGCCAGCAGCCGGGCAAATTCGGCCAATGAGCAGTTCTTC. As protein: CASSRANSANEQFF.

V and J are TRBV30 and TRBJ2-5; a weak D match, TRBD2 (5 bases). Trimming removed 2 bases from V and 5 bases from J, with 9 bases in between. The CDR3 is 12 residues long. The V gene's germline CDR1 is GTSNPN and CDR2 SVGIG (reference sequence). The CDR3 loop is CAWSFEGETQYF. CDR3 bases: TGTGCCTGGAGTTTCGAGGGTGAGACCCAGTACTTC.

This rearrangement joins TRBV30 to TRBJ1-3; D unresolved. The CDR3 covers 15 residues. Per the germline V gene, CDR1 is GTSNPN and CDR2 is SVGIG (reference sequence). V shed 0 bases and J shed 0 bases, with 9 bases lying between them. CDR3 loop: CAWSVDSYSGNTIYF. The CDR3 DNA reads as TGTGCCTGGAGTGTAGACTCTTACTCTGGAAACACCATATATTTT. The entire variable domain, with the rest obtained from reference TRBV30 and TRBJ1-3, is as follows: SQTIHQWPATLVQPVGSPLSLECTVEGTSNPNLYWYRQAAGRGLQLLFYSVGIGQISSEVPQNLSASRPQDRQFILSSKKLLLSDSGFYLCAWSVDSYSGNTIYFGEGSWLTVV.

This rearrangement joins TRBV4-1 to TRBJ1-2, with D tentatively TRBD1 (5 bases). Germline V lookup: CDR1 MGHRA, CDR2 YSYEKL. V lost 4 bases, J lost 7 bases, and 16 bases lay in between. The CDR3 extends over 14 amino acids. The CDR3: CASSLPIRGSGYTF. The CDR3 coding sequence is TGCGCCAGCAGCCTCCCTATTCGGGGGAGTGGCTACACCTTC.

This chain joins TRBV9 and TRBJ2-1; 7 bases map to TRBD2. Germline V CDR1 and CDR2: SGDLS, YYNGEE. CDR3 length: 15 residues. V was clipped by 0 bases and J by 4 bases; unmatched bases: 4. This CDR3 reads CASSVASGVYNEQFF. CDR3 coding DNA: TGTGCCAGCAGCGTAGCGAGCGGGGTGTACAATGAGCAGTTCTTC.

The J gene is TRBJ1-6, the V gene TRBV5-5; unclear D gene. V was shortened by 0 bases and J by 0 bases, with 10 bases between the two germline ends. Germline values: CDR1 SGHKS, CDR2 YYEKEE (reference sequence). CDR3 length equals 17 residues. The CDR3 protein is CASSLGSLSSYNSPLHF. The CDR3 region has the DNA TGTGCCAGCAGCTTGGGCAGCCTCAGCTCCTATAATTCACCCCTCCACTTT.

The J gene is TRBJ1-1, the V gene TRBV5-4; a possible D gene is TRBD1 (5 bases). Trimming cost V 0 bases and J 1 base, with 7 bases left between them. CDR1 and CDR2 from the germline V gene are SGHNT and YYREEE (reference sequence). CDR3 size: 14 residues. The CDR3 DNA sequence: TGTGCCAGCAGCTTGGCGGGGGGGAACACTGAAGCTTTCTTT. This codes for CASSLAGGNTEAFF.

V usage is TRBV6-5 and J usage is TRBJ1-1; D is unclear. V dropped 0 bases and J dropped 5 bases, with 7 bases sitting between them. Germline lookup yields CDR1 MNHEY and CDR2 SVGAGI. There are 13 residues in the CDR3. The CDR3 spells CASSYSGVTEAFF. The CDR3 region has the DNA TGTGCCAGCAGTTACTCTGGGGTGACTGAAGCTTTCTTT.

This sequence joins TRBV6-1 and TRBJ2-7; D is undetermined. The V gene's germline CDR1 is MNHNS and CDR2 SASEGT. The CDR3 length is 14 residues. Trimming cost V 5 bases and J 0 bases, with 11 bases left between them. The CDR3 is CASSSDGVSYEQYF. The DNA of the CDR3 is TGTGCCAGCAGTTCGGACGGAGTCTCCTACGAGCAGTACTTC.

The rearrangement links TRBV7-2 to TRBJ2-3; 7 bases map to TRBD2. Germline-derived CDR1 and CDR2 are SGHTA and FQGNSA. The CDR3 is 17 residues long. The V and J ends lost 4 bases and 2 bases, in that order; junction bases with no gene match: 12. The CDR3 protein is CASSSPEGRGFTDTQYF. CDR3 nucleotides: TGTGCCAGCAGCTCCCCTGAGGGGCGGGGGTTCACAGATACGCAGTATTTT.

The chain joins TRBV27 to TRBJ2-5, with 8 bases identical to TRBD2. Germline V gives CDR1 MNHEY, CDR2 SMNVEV (reference sequence). The CDR3 is 14 residues long. Trimming removed 6 bases from V and 4 bases from J; junction bases left unmatched: 7. The CDR3 sequence is CASRPGGGGETQYF. CDR3 sequence (DNA): TGTGCCAGCAGGCCCGGGGGGGGCGGAGAGACCCAGTACTTC.

V usage is TRBV7-9 and J usage is TRBJ1-2; D ambiguous. CDR3 length: 18 amino acids. Looked up from germline, CDR1 is SEHNR and CDR2 is FQNEAQ (reference sequence). Trimming removed 2 bases from V and 0 bases from J, with 19 bases in between. CDR3 nucleotide sequence: TGTGCCAGCAGCTTATCGGATAGACAACGGCTCACTAACTATGGCTACACCTTC. Protein: CASSLSDRQRLTNYGYTF.

The V and J genes are TRBV19 and TRBJ2-3; no definite D call. The length of the CDR3 is 13 residues. Looked up from germline, CDR1 is LNHDA and CDR2 is SQIVND (reference sequence). Trimming took 8 bases from V and 2 from J, leaving 11 bases between them. The CDR3 DNA sequence: TGTGCCAGTGGGCTTCTAAACACAGATACGCAGTATTTT. It translates to CASGLLNTDTQYF.

The gene calls are TRBV2 and TRBJ1-5, with D perhaps TRBD1 (6 bases). Trimming cost V 6 bases and J 3 bases, with 21 bases left between them. Germline V gene data show CDR1 as SNHLY and CDR2 as FYNNEI. The CDR3 has 17 residues. In nucleotides, the CDR3 is TGTGCCAGCAGAAAAGGTGGGGGGGCCGGACCCAATCAGCCCCAGCATTTT. It encodes CASRKGGGAGPNQPQHF.

The chain uses TRBV30 and TRBJ1-3, with D perhaps matching TRBD1 (5 bases). This CDR3 is 14 amino acids long. V was pared by 0 bases and J by 3 bases, with 9 bases between. The germline V gene encodes CDR1 GTSNPN and CDR2 SVGIG (reference sequence). CDR3 sequence (DNA): TGTGCCTGGAGTGTATCGGGGGGTGGAAACACCATATATTTT. Amino acids: CAWSVSGGGNTIYF.

CDR3 region: CASSFRRGQAYEQYF. The CDR3 DNA is TGTGCCAGCAGCTTCCGGCGGGGGCAGGCCTACGAGCAGTACTTC. The chain employs TRBV7-8 and TRBJ2-7; D might be TRBD2 (7 bases). CDR3 size: 15 residues. With 3 bases removed from V and 2 bases from J, the gap between germline ends came to 14 bases. CDR1 is SGHVS, CDR2 FQNEAQ, per germline.

The J gene is TRBJ2-1, the V gene TRBV5-4; D is unclear. The V end lost 0 bases, the J end lost 5 bases, and 6 bases lay between the germline ends. Germline-derived CDR1 and CDR2 are SGHNT and YYREEE (reference sequence). This CDR3 contains 13 residues. In DNA form, the CDR3 reads TGTGCCAGCAGCTTGGCAACGGACAATGAGCAGTTCTTC. Its translation is CASSLATDNEQFF. The whole variable domain, remainder taken from reference TRBV5-4 and TRBJ2-1, is ETGVTQSPTHLIKTRGQQVTLRCSSQSGHNTVSWYQQALGQGPQFIFQYYREEENGRGNFPPRFSGLQFPNYSSELNVNALELDDSALYLCASSLATDNEQFFGPGTRLTVL.

This rearrangement joins TRBV6-1 to TRBJ1-2; D gene uncertain. Germline V gene lookup returns CDR1 MNHNS and CDR2 SASEGT. The CDR3 is made up of 15 amino acids. Trimming shortened V by 5 bases and J by 0 bases, and 13 bases separated the two germline ends. CDR3 sequence: CASSPHRTANYGYTF. Here the CDR3 DNA reads TGTGCCAGCAGTCCACACCGGACGGCTAACTATGGCTACACCTTC.

The chain employs TRBV7-3 and TRBJ2-1; 10 nucleotides match TRBD2. V lost 3 bases and J lost 9; bases outside the gene matches: 8. Germline CDR1 is SGHTA and CDR2 is FQGTGA. The CDR3 totals 15 residues. The CDR3, as DNA: TGTGCCAGCAGCTTGTATGGGACTAGCGCCAGTGAGCAGTTCTTC. It is translated as CASSLYGTSASEQFF.

This chain joins TRBV5-4 and TRBJ1-1, with D hard to call. V was trimmed by 4 bases and J by 0 bases, leaving 4 bases between them. This CDR3 contains 12 residues. In germline, CDR1 is SGHNT, CDR2 YYREEE (reference sequence). CDR3 coding DNA: TGTGCCAGCAGCCTGGTGAACACTGAAGCTTTCTTT. Residues: CASSLVNTEAFF.

The chain couples TRBV5-1 to TRBJ2-7, with 7 bases lining up with TRBD1. The CDR3 has 14 amino acids. CDR1 and CDR2 (germline): SGHRS, YFSETQ. The ends lost 5 bases at V and 5 bases at J; junction bases unmatched: 10. The chain's CDR3 is CASRASRTGNEQYF. In DNA form, the CDR3 reads TGCGCCAGCAGGGCTTCGCGGACAGGAAACGAGCAGTACTTC.